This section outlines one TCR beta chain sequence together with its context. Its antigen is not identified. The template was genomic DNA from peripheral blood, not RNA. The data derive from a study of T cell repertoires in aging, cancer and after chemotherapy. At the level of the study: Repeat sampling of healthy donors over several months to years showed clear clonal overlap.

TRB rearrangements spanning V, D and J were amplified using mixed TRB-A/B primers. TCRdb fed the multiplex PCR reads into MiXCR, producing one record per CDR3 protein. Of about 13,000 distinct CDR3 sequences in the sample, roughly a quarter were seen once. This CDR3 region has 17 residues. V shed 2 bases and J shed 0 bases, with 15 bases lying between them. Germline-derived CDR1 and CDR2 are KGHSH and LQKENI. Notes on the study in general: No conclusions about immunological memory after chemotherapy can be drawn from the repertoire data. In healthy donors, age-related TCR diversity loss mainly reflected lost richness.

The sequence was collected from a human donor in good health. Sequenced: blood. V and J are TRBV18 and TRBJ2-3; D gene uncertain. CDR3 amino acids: CASSPMKPTTSTDTQYF. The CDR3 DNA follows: TGTGCCAGCTCACCAATGAAGCCGACAACTAGCACAGATACGCAGTATTTT.